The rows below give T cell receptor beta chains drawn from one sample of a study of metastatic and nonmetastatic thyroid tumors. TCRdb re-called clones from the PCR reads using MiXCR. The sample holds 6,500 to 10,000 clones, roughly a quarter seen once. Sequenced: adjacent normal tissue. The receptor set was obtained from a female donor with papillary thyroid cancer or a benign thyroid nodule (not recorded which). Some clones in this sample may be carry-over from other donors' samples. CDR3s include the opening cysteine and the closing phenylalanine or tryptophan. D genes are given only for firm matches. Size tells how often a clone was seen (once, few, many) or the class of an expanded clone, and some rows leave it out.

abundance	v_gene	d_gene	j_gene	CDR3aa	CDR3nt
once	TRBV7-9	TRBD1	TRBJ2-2	CASSFDRANTGELFF	TGTGCCAGCAGCTTTGACAGGGCGAACACCGGGGAGCTGTTTTTT
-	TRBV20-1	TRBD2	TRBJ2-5	CSARDTGGQETQYF	TGCAGTGCTAGAGATACGGGAGGACAAGAGACCCAGTACTTC
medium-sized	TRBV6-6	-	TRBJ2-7	CASSYSAGYSYEQYF	TGTGCCAGCAGTTACAGTGCGGGATACTCCTACGAGCAGTACTTC
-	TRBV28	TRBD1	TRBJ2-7	CASSYGTGGGQQYF	TGTGCCAGCAGTTATGGGACAGGGGGCGGACAGCAGTACTTC
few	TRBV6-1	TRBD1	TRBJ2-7	CASSDRGPTWQYF	TGTGCCAGCAGTGACAGGGGGCCTACGTGGCAGTACTTC
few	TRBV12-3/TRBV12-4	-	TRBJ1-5	CASTKGTPNQPQHF	TGTGCCAGCACAAAAGGGACCCCTAATCAGCCCCAGCATTTT
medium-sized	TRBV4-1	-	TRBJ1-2	CASSQEYRDYGYTF	TGCGCCAGCAGCCAAGAATACAGAGACTATGGCTACACCTTC
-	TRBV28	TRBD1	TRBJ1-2	CASSLAGQGYGYTF	TGTGCCAGCAGTTTGGCGGGACAGGGATATGGCTACACCTTC
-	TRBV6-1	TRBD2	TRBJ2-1	CASRKVPSGRSRYNEQFF	TGTGCCAGCAGGAAGGTTCCCAGCGGGAGGTCCCGCTACAATGAGCAGTTCTTC
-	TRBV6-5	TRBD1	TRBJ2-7	CASSLGQELGEQYF	TGTGCCAGCAGTTTGGGACAGGAACTGGGCGAGCAGTACTTC
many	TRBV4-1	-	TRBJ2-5	CASNGGEGQETQYF	TGCGCCAGCAATGGCGGTGAAGGGCAAGAGACCCAGTACTTC
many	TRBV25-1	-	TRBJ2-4	CASSAGLAKNIQYF	TGTGCCAGCAGTGCTGGTCTAGCCAAAAACATTCAGTACTTC
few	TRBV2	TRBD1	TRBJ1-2	CASRPGQYYGHTF	TGTGCCAGCAGGCCGGGACAGTACTATGGCCACACCTTC
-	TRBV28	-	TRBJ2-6	CASSLIPDHSGANVLTF	TGTGCCAGCAGTTTAATCCCAGATCACTCTGGGGCCAACGTCCTGACTTTC
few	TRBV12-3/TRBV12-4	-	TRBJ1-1	CASSFGSTEAFF	TGTGCCAGCAGTTTTGGGAGCACTGAAGCTTTCTTT
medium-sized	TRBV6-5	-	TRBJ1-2	CASSYDSNYGYTF	TGTGCCAGCAGTTACGACAGTAACTATGGCTACACCTTC
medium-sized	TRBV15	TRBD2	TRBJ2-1	CATSTRREGLADEQFF	TGTGCCACCAGCACCAGAAGAGAAGGACTAGCAGATGAGCAGTTCTTC
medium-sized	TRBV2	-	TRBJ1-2	CASSVRQVNYGYTF	TGTGCCAGCAGTGTGAGGCAGGTGAACTATGGCTACACCTTC
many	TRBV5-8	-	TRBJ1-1	CASRGEGPDTEAFF	TGTGCCAGCAGGGGGGAGGGGCCAGACACTGAAGCTTTCTTT
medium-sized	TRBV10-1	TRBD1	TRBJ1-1	CASSRDSSNTEAFF	TGCGCCAGCAGTCGGGACAGTTCGAACACTGAAGCTTTCTTT
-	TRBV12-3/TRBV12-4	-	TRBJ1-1	CASSSRGGFSTEAFF	TGTGCCAGCAGTTCCCGCGGGGGGTTCTCCACTGAAGCTTTCTTT
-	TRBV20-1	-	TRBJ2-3	CSAIQDSGCTDTQYF	TGCAGTGCTATACAAGACAGTGGGTGCACAGATACGCAGTATTTT
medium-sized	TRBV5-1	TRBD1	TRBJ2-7	CASSLATGQGHEQYF	TGCGCCAGCAGCTTGGCTACGGGACAGGGACACGAGCAGTACTTC
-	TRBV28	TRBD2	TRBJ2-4	CASRGVGAKNIQYF	TGTGCCTCCCGGGGGGTTGGTGCCAAAAACATTCAGTACTTC
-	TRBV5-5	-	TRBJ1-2	CASSWGVWPSGYTF	TGTGCCAGCAGCTGGGGTGTATGGCCGTCCGGCTACACCTTC
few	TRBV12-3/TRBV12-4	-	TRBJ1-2	CASSRTVNYGYTF	TGTGCCAGCAGTCGGACAGTTAACTATGGCTACACCTTC
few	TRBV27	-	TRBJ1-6	CASSSRQLKDSPLHF	TGTGCCAGCAGTTCTCGACAGCTAAAGGATTCACCCCTCCACTTT
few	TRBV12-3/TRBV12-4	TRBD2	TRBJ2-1	CASSSREGGTGEQFF	TGTGCCAGCAGTTCCAGAGAGGGAGGGACGGGTGAGCAGTTCTTC
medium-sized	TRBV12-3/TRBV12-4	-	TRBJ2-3	CASSQVLALDTQYF	TGTGCCAGCAGCCAAGTACTAGCTCTGGATACGCAGTATTTT
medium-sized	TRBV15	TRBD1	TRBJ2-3	CATSGGQGVDTQYF	TGTGCCACCAGTGGGGGACAGGGGGTAGATACGCAGTATTTT
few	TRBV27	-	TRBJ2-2	CASSLQTGELFF	TGTGCCAGCAGTTTACAGACCGGGGAGCTGTTTTTT
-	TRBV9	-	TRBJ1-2	CASSAQGRVGYTF	TGTGCCAGCAGCGCCCAGGGGAGGGTCGGCTACACCTTC
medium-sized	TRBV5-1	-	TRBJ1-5	CASSLGPYNQPQHF	TGCGCCAGCAGCTTGGGTCCGTACAATCAGCCCCAGCATTTT
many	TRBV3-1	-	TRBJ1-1	CASSQVGNTEAFF	TGTGCCAGCAGCCAAGTGGGTAACACTGAAGCTTTCTTT
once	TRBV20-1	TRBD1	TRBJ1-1	CSASKSGTGSHTEAFF	TGCAGTGCTAGTAAATCTGGGACAGGATCCCACACTGAAGCTTTCTTT
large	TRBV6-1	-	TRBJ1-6	CASSPRTRSPLHF	TGTGCCAGCAGCCCTCGGACCCGTTCACCCCTCCACTTT
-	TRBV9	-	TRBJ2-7	CASTVRQPTYEQYF	TGTGCCAGCACCGTAAGGCAGCCAACCTACGAGCAGTACTTC
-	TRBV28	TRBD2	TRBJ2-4	CASRGGGAKNIKYF	TGTGCCTCGCGGGGGGGGGGTGCCAAAAACATTAAGTACTTC
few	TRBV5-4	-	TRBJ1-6	CASSLYAGPSFNSPLHF	TGTGCCAGCAGCTTGTACGCAGGGCCCTCGTTCAATTCACCCCTCCACTTT
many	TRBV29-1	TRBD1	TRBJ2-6	CSAPDRGPSGANVLTF	TGCAGCGCTCCGGACAGGGGGCCCTCTGGGGCCAACGTCCTGACTTTC
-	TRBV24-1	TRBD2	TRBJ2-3	CATSDLTSGTDIQYF	TGTGCCACCAGTGATTTGACTAGCGGGACAGATATTCAGTATTTT
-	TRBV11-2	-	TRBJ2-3	CASSLDLQGIWGSTDTQYF	TGTGCCAGCAGCTTAGATCTGCAGGGGATTTGGGGAAGCACAGATACGCAGTATTTT
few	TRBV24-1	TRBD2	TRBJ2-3	CATSDTTSGITDTQYF	TGTGCCACCAGTGATACGACTAGCGGGATCACAGATACGCAGTATTTT
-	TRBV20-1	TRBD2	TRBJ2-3	CSAATPGLAWSDTQYF	TGCAGTGCTGCGACACCGGGACTAGCGTGGTCGGATACGCAGTATTTT
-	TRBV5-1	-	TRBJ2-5	CASSLGGVGRETQYF	TGCGCCAGCAGCTTGGGTGGCGTCGGGAGAGAGACCCAGTACTTC
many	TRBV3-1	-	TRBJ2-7	CASSPGIGQYF	TGTGCCAGCAGCCCGGGGATAGGACAGTACTTC
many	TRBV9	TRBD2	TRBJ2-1	CASSVGGRLYNEQFF	TGTGCCAGCAGCGTAGGCGGGAGACTCTACAATGAGCAGTTCTTC
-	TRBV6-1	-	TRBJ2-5	CASSELLLETQHF	TGTGCCAGCAGTGAGCTACTACTGGAGACCCAGCACTTC
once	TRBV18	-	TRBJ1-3	CASSYGVVGNTIYF	TGTGCCAGCTCCTACGGCGTTGTCGGAAACACTATATATTTT
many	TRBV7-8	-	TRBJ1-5	CASSLGFGQPQHF	TGTGCCAGCAGCTTAGGTTTTGGACAGCCCCAGCATTTT
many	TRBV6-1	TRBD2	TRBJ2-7	CASKASGSDEQYF	TGTGCCAGCAAGGCTAGCGGGAGTGACGAGCAGTACTTC
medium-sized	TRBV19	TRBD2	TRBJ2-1	CASSIGLADYNEQFF	TGTGCCAGTAGTATAGGACTAGCGGACTACAATGAGCAGTTCTTC
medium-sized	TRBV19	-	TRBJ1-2	CASQKYRDPLYGYTF	TGTGCCAGTCAGAAATACCGGGACCCCCTCTATGGCTACACCTTC
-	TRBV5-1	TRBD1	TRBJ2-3	CASSLGTDTDTQYF	TGCGCCAGTAGCCTCGGGACAGACACAGATACGCAGTACTTT
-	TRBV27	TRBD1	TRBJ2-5	CASSPPRGQGGKETQYF	TGTGCCAGCAGCCCGCCTCGAGGACAGGGGGGGAAAGAGACCCAGTACTTC
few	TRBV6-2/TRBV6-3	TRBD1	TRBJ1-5	CASSRTGNNQPQHF	TGTGCCAGCAGTAGGACAGGGAACAATCAGCCCCAGCATTTT
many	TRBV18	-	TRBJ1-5	CASSIQGNQPQHF	TGTGCCAGCTCGATCCAGGGAAATCAGCCCCAGCATTTT
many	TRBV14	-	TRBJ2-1	CASSQDRLVQFF	TGTGCCAGCAGTCAAGACAGGCTCGTGCAGTTCTTC